This is a list of T cell receptor beta chains from one sample in a study of blood T cells in healthy people across ages. TCRdb called the 5' RACE reads again in MiXCR, with one record for every CDR3 protein. The sample carries 700,000 to 950,000 distinct CDR3 sequences, more than 45% recorded once. Sequenced input: blood. These receptors all stem from a young man in good health. Each CDR3 is given with its conserved first and last residue. Each record gives: CDR3 protein, CDR3 DNA, J gene, clone size, V gene, D gene. A D gene is named only where the DNA matches it firmly. Only part of the rows carry a size: once, few, many, or a class if the clone is expanded.

cdr3_aa: CASSTGTGIYEQYF; cdr3_nt: TGTGCCAGCAGCACCGGGACAGGGATCTACGAGCAGTACTTC; j_call: TRBJ2-7; clone_size: NA; v_call: TRBV5-1; d_call: TRBD1
cdr3_aa: CSAGTSGQETQYF; cdr3_nt: TGCAGCGCTGGGACTAGCGGACAAGAGACCCAGTACTTC; j_call: TRBJ2-5; clone_size: NA; v_call: TRBV29-1; d_call: TRBD2
cdr3_aa: CASALRRPNTEAFF; cdr3_nt: TGTGCCAGCGCCCTTAGGCGTCCGAACACTGAAGCTTTCTTT; j_call: TRBJ1-1; clone_size: NA; v_call: TRBV6-5; d_call: NA
cdr3_aa: CASGTPSSYNEQFF; cdr3_nt: TGCGCCTCTGGGACTCCAAGCTCCTACAATGAGCAGTTCTTC; j_call: TRBJ2-1; clone_size: NA; v_call: TRBV5-1; d_call: NA
cdr3_aa: CASSPGTTTDTQYF; cdr3_nt: TGTGCCAGCAGCCCAGGGACTACCACAGATACGCAGTATTTT; j_call: TRBJ2-3; clone_size: NA; v_call: TRBV7-2; d_call: TRBD2
cdr3_aa: CASSRATGTQKSYEQYF; cdr3_nt: TGCGCCAGCAGCCGCGCGACAGGGACCCAAAAGTCCTACGAGCAGTACTTC; j_call: TRBJ2-7; clone_size: NA; v_call: TRBV5-1; d_call: TRBD1
cdr3_aa: CASSSGLAGGWEQFF; cdr3_nt: TGTGCCAGCAGCTCGGGACTAGCGGGAGGTTGGGAGCAGTTCTTC; j_call: TRBJ2-1; clone_size: many; v_call: TRBV7-2; d_call: TRBD2
cdr3_aa: CASSYSGVPTYEQYF; cdr3_nt: TGTGCCAGCAGTTACTCGGGGGTCCCAACCTACGAGCAGTACTTC; j_call: TRBJ2-7; clone_size: few; v_call: TRBV6-5; d_call: NA
cdr3_aa: CAISREGPYEQFF; cdr3_nt: TGTGCCATCTCTCGGGAGGGCCCTTATGAGCAGTTCTTC; j_call: TRBJ2-1; clone_size: NA; v_call: TRBV10-3; d_call: TRBD2
cdr3_aa: CASSFPVQFF; cdr3_nt: TGTGCCAGCAGTTTCCCGGTTCAGTTCTTC; j_call: TRBJ2-1; clone_size: NA; v_call: TRBV27; d_call: NA
cdr3_aa: CASSSEHRGSTTDTQYF; cdr3_nt: TGTGCCAGCAGCTCCGAGCACAGGGGATCGACCACAGATACGCAGTATTTT; j_call: TRBJ2-3; clone_size: NA; v_call: TRBV11-2; d_call: TRBD1
cdr3_aa: CASSARLAGMGEQFF; cdr3_nt: TGTGCCAGCAGCGCAAGACTAGCGGGAATGGGTGAGCAGTTCTTC; j_call: TRBJ2-1; clone_size: NA; v_call: TRBV11-1; d_call: TRBD2
cdr3_aa: CASSLMGGVGHADTQYF; cdr3_nt: TGTGCCAGCAGTTTAATGGGGGGAGTAGGGCATGCGGATACGCAGTATTTT; j_call: TRBJ2-3; clone_size: NA; v_call: TRBV27; d_call: NA
cdr3_aa: CASSFFSGGSYEQYF; cdr3_nt: TGCGCCAGCAGCTTTTTCTCAGGGGGCAGCTACGAGCAGTACTTC; j_call: TRBJ2-7; clone_size: NA; v_call: TRBV5-1; d_call: TRBD1
cdr3_aa: CSAPGTGPNQPQHF; cdr3_nt: TGCAGTGCCCCCGGGACAGGGCCCAATCAGCCCCAGCATTTT; j_call: TRBJ1-5; clone_size: NA; v_call: TRBV20-1; d_call: TRBD1
cdr3_aa: CASSQQQGSGEQYF; cdr3_nt: TGCGCCAGCAGCCAGCAGCAGGGATCTGGCGAGCAGTACTTC; j_call: TRBJ2-7; clone_size: few; v_call: TRBV5-1; d_call: NA
cdr3_aa: CASSLGLAGVGAGELFF; cdr3_nt: TGTGCCAGCAGCCTCGGACTAGCGGGAGTTGGCGCCGGGGAGCTGTTTTTT; j_call: TRBJ2-2; clone_size: NA; v_call: TRBV5-6; d_call: TRBD2